This entry describes one T cell receptor beta chain. The data belong to a study of blood T cell repertoires in COVID-19. Study-wide background: Sites across the United States, Italy and Spain contributed samples from acute and convalescent COVID-19.

Original processing notes: Amplification with reference gene primers provided the estimates of nucleated cell counts. Generated by immunoSEQ multiplex PCR, the TCRdb table keeps only in-frame clones and is missing some. The D gene and trimming were derived from the DNA, and the V and J assignments and clone size from that table. Among roughly 100,000 clones, around 84% were seen once, and the ten largest hold roughly 4.4%. J was trimmed by 6 bases and V by 3 bases; bases with no gene match: 8. In germline, CDR1 is SGHRS, CDR2 YFSETQ. This CDR3 is built from 14 residues. This clonotype originated in a human donor in a cohort sampled during active COVID-19. The material sequenced was peripheral blood. The J gene is TRBJ2-7, the V gene TRBV5-1; TRBD2 matches 8 bases. In nucleotides, the CDR3 is TGCGCCAGCAGCTCCCTTTGGACTAGCAGCGAGCAGTACTTC. The encoded protein is CASSSLWTSSEQYF.